This T cell receptor beta chain was identified during a study of T cell repertoires in cytomegalovirus infection. Whole-study context: Use of recently identified HLA-C-restricted and well-studied HLA-B-restricted CMV epitopes was part of the study. Study-wide points: HLA-C-restricted CMV clonotypes gave the most frequent clonotype in two of eight donors.

With regard to this clonotype: What it recognizes is unknown.

Each CDR3 protein gets one entry after TCRdb re-called the reads with MiXCR. The sample includes approximately 1,000,000 distinct CDR3 sequences, around 29% of them seen just once. CDR3 size: 16 residues. Per the germline V gene, CDR1 is MRHNA and CDR2 is SNTAGT. Trimming removed 6 bases from V and 4 bases from J, with 21 bases in between. This material consisted of cultured CD8+ T cells from PBMCs, taken from culture after CMV antigen stimulation. This clonotype was obtained from a human donor in good health (CMV status not recorded). Some clones in this sample may be carry-over from other donors' samples. The V and J genes are TRBV6-4 and TRBJ1-2, with D perhaps matching TRBD1 (5 bases). CDR3 nucleotides: TGTGCCAGCAGAGAAGTAGGGACCGGGAGAGGCTATGGCTACACCTTC. This gives the protein CASREVGTGRGYGYTF.